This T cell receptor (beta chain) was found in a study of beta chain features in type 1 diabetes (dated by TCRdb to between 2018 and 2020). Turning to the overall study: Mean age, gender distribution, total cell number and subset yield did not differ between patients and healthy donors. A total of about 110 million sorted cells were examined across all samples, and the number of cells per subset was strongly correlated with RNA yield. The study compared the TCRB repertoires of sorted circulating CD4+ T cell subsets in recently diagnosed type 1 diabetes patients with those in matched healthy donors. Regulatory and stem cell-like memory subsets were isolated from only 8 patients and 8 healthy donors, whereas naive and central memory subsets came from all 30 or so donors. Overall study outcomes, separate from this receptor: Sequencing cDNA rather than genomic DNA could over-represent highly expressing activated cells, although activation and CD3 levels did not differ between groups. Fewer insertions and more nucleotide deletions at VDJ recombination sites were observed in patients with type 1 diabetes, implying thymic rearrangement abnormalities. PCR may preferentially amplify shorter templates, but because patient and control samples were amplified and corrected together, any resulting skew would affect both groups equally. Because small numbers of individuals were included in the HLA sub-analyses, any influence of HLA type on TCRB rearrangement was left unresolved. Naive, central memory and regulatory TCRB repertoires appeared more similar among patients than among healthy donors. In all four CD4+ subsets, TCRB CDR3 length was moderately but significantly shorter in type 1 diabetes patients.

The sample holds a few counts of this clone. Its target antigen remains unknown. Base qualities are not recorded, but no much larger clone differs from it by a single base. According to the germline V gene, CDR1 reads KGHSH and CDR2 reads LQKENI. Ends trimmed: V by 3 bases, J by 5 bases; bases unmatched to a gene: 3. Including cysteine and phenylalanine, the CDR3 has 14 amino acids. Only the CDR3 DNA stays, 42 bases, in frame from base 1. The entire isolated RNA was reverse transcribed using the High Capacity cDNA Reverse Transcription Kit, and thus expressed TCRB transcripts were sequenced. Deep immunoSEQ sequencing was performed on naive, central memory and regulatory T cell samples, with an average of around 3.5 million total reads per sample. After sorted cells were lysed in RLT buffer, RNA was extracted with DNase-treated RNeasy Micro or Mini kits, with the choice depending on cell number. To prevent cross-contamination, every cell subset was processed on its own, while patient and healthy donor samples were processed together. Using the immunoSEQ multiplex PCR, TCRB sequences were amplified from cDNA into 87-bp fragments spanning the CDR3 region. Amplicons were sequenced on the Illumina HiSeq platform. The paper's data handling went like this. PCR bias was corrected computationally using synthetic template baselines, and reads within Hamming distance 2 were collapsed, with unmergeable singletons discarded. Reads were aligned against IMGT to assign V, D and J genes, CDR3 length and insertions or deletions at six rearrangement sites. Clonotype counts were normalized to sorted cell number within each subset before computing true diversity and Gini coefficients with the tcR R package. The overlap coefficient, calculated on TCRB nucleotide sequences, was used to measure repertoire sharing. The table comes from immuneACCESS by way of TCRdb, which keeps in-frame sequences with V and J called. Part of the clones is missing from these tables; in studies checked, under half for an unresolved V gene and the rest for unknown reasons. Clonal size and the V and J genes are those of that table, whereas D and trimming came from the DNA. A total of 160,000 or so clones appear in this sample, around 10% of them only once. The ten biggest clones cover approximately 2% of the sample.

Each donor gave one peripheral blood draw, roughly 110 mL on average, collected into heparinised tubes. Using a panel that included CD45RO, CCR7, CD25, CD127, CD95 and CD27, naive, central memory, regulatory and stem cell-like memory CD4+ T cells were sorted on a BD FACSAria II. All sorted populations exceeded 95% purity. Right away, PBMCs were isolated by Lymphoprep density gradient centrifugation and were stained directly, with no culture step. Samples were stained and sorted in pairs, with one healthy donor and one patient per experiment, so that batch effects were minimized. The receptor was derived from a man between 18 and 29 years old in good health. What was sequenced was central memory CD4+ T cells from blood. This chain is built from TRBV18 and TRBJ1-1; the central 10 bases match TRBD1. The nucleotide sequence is TGTGCCAGCTCACCCCGACAGGGGGCTACTGAAGCTTTCTTT. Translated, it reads CASSPRQGATEAFF. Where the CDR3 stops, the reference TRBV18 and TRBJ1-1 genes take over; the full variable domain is NAGVMQNPRHLVRRRGQEARLRCSPMKGHSHVYWYRQLPEEGLKFMVYLQKENIIDESGMPKERFSAEFPKEGPSILRIQQVVRGDSAAYFCASSPRQGATEAFFGQGTRLTVV.